These 10 T cell receptor beta chains originate from one sample sequenced in a study of T cell responses to AZD1222 COVID-19 vaccine. The data were produced by immunoSEQ multiplex PCR, yet TCRdb's version contains in-frame clones alone and is incomplete. The sample has just over 150,000 clones; about 88% are singletons. The sequencing used peripheral blood, collected after recovery from COVID-19. The receptor source for this set is an adult who had recovered from COVID-19.

In nucleotides, the CDR3 is TGTGCCAGCAGCCAACTAGGGGGGACTGAAGCTTTCTTT. Residues: CASSQLGGTEAFF. This chain uses TRBV5-6 with TRBJ1-1; TRBD1 is a possible D gene (6 bases). The CDR3 length is 13 residues. The V gene's germline CDR1 is SGHDT and CDR2 YYEEEE. Trimming pared 4 bases from V and 5 bases from J, leaving 12 bases between.

This chain links TRBV19 with TRBJ2-3; either TRBD1 or TRBD2 may fit D (5 bases each). Trimming removed 9 bases from V and 0 bases from J, with 31 bases in between. The CDR3 extends over 20 amino acids. Looked up from germline, CDR1 is LNHDA and CDR2 is SQIVND (reference sequence). In DNA form, the CDR3 reads TGTGCCAGAACCGAGAGGGGAGCCGGATCAGGGCAGGTTAGCACAGATACGCAGTATTTT. This encodes CARTERGAGSGQVSTDTQYF.

The V call is TRBV28, the J call TRBJ2-7, with 8 nucleotides matching TRBD2. CDR1 is MDHEN, CDR2 SYDVKM, per germline. The CDR3 is 15 residues long. Trimming cost V 6 bases and J 1 base; bases outside gene matches: 8. The CDR3 DNA is TGTGCCAGCAGCATAAGCGGGAGCCAATCCTACGAGCAGTACTTC. Its translation is CASSISGSQSYEQYF. The entire variable domain, with the rest obtained from reference TRBV28 and TRBJ2-7, is as follows: DVKVTQSSRYLVKRTGEKVFLECVQDMDHENMFWYRQDPGLGLRLIYFSYDVKMKEKGDIPEGYSVSREKKERFSLILESASTNQTSMYLCASSISGSQSYEQYFGPGTRLTVT.

This chain connects TRBV5-1 to TRBJ1-1; 8 bases align to TRBD1. The CDR3 spans 15 residues. J lost 5 bases, V lost 0 bases, and 6 bases had no gene match. CDR1 SGHRS and CDR2 YFSETQ come from the germline V gene. DNA of the CDR3: TGCGCCAGCAGCTTGGGGGACAGGCTAGGTACTGAAGCTTTCTTT. Its protein product is CASSLGDRLGTEAFF.

The chain carries TRBV27 and TRBJ1-6, with D possibly being TRBD1 (5 bases). Germline V CDR1 and CDR2: MNHEY, SMNVEV (reference sequence). The CDR3 is 14 amino acids. Trimming stripped 2 bases from V and 7 bases from J, with 9 bases between. The CDR3 sequence is CASSLGQGNSPLHF. The CDR3 region has the DNA TGTGCCAGCAGTTTAGGGCAGGGAAATTCACCCCTCCACTTT.

This chain connects TRBV5-1 to TRBJ1-2; D is unclear. The germline CDR1 and CDR2 sequences are SGHRS and YFSETQ. Deletions cut 0 bases from V and 4 bases from J, with 10 bases between. The length of the CDR3 is 14 residues. DNA for the CDR3: TGCGCCAGCAGCTTGGCTGGAGGGAGCTATGGCTACACCTTC. Encoded protein: CASSLAGGSYGYTF. The entire variable domain, with the rest obtained from reference TRBV5-1 and TRBJ1-2, is as follows: KAGVTQTPRYLIKTRGQQVTLSCSPISGHRSVSWYQQTPGQGLQFLFEYFSETQRNKGNFPGRFSGRQFSNSRSEMNVSTLELGDSALYLCASSLAGGSYGYTFGSGTRLTVV.

This clone was found a few times. V usage is TRBV6-2 or TRBV6-3 and J usage is TRBJ2-1; 8 bases align to TRBD2. The trim removed 6 bases at V and 0 bases at J, leaving 7 bases unmatched. CDR3 length: 16 residues. Per the germline V gene, CDR1 is MNHEY and CDR2 is SVGEGT. The CDR3 coding sequence is TGTGCCAGCAGCCCAATAGCGGGGACCTCCTACAATGAGCAGTTCTTC. This translates into CASSPIAGTSYNEQFF.

This clone has only a few counts. This chain uses TRBV20-1 with TRBJ2-3, with D perhaps given as TRBD1 or TRBD2 (6 bases each). Germline CDR1 reads DFQATT; CDR2 reads SNEGSKA (reference sequence). The CDR3 has 17 residues. V shed 3 bases and J shed 1 base, with 20 bases lying between them. DNA for the CDR3: TGCAGTGCTAGTATTGATAGTTACGGGGGCCGCACAGATACGCAGTATTTT. Amino acid sequence: CSASIDSYGGRTDTQYF.

The chain recombines TRBV4-2 with TRBJ2-1; 14 nucleotides match TRBD2. V was clipped by 0 bases and J by 8 bases; unmatched bases: 9. The germline CDR1 and CDR2 sequences are LGHNA and YNFKEQ. This CDR3 is built from 18 residues. Written as DNA, the CDR3 is TGTGCCAGCAGCCAAGAGTTCAGGACTAGCGGGGGGCTTGATGAGCAGTTCTTC. It translates to CASSQEFRTSGGLDEQFF.

The gene calls are TRBV9 and TRBJ1-3, with D unresolved. V shed 1 base and J shed 3 bases, with 5 bases lying between them. CDR1 and CDR2 from the germline V gene are SGDLS and YYNGEE. There are 13 residues in the CDR3. CDR3 sequence (DNA): TGTGCCAGCAGCGTAAACAATGGAAACACCATATATTTT. Translation: CASSVNNGNTIYF.